This T cell receptor (beta chain) was sequenced in a study of blood T cell repertoires in COVID-19. Across the whole study: The United States, Italy and Spain were the sources of the acute and convalescent COVID-19 samples. T cells, B-cell-depleted T cells, or PBMCs supplied cDNA or gDNA.

Per the original methods: Amplification of reference gene primers was used by the study to estimate nucleated cell counts. TCRdb's copy holds only in-frame clones and misses some; the assay was immunoSEQ multiplex PCR. The V and J calls and clone size are taken from that table; D and trimming were inferred from the DNA. The sample lists around 100,000 clones, 70% to 80% seen once, with 20% to 25% in the top ten. V lost 7 bases to trimming and J lost 1 base, with 13 bases between them. This CDR3 contains 14 residues. Germline lookup yields CDR1 MDHEN and CDR2 SYDVKM. The clonotype was recovered from a man aged 70 or older with active or convalescent COVID-19. Sequences were obtained from peripheral blood. This chain connects TRBV28 to TRBJ2-5; perhaps TRBD2 as D (7 bases). The CDR3 sequence: CASTKGGGQETQYF. CDR3 nucleotides: TGTGCCAGCACCAAGGGGGGGGGCCAAGAGACCCAGTACTTC.